The 18 T cell receptor beta chains below were found in one sample sequenced in a study of cytomegalovirus exposure and HLA in healthy donors. The study ran its PCR with 60 Vbeta and 13 Jbeta primers. Profiled with immunoSEQ multiplex PCR; TCRdb holds only in-frame clones, not every one. Of 75,000 to 95,000 clones in the sample, roughly 86% are singletons; the top ten hold around 6%. Sequencing was done on a sample of PBMCs. Receptors were obtained from a woman aged 18-29 years in good health and CMV-seropositive.

The rearrangement uses TRBV9 and TRBJ1-3; D is ambiguous. Germline values: CDR1 SGDLS, CDR2 YYNGEE. Trimming took off 0 bases at V and 4 bases at J, with 5 bases between the two ends. The CDR3 covers 13 residues. CDR3 bases: TGTGCCAGCAGCGTAGGGCAGGGAAACACCATATATTTT. Protein sequence: CASSVGQGNTIYF.

The CDR3 DNA is TGTGCCAGCAGTGACAGTTTACGTGGCTACACCTTC. Residues: CASSDSLRGYTF. The V call is TRBV28, the J call TRBJ1-2; a weak D match, TRBD1 (5 bases). The CDR3 sequence is 12 residues long. Deletions cut 5 bases from V and 7 bases from J, with 11 bases between. Looked up from germline, CDR1 is MDHEN and CDR2 is SYDVKM.

This clone occurred once. The rearrangement links TRBV30 to TRBJ2-1; D call uncertain. Germline V CDR1 and CDR2: GTSNPN, SVGIG (reference sequence). V lost 1 base and J 4 bases, leaving 2 bases between the germline ends. The CDR3 runs 11 residues. The CDR3, as DNA: TGTGCCTGGAGTGCTTACAATGAGCAGTTCTTC. Protein sequence: CAWSAYNEQFF.

DNA of the CDR3: TGTGCCAGCAGTGAAGCGCTTTGGGACAGGGCATTTTCTGACTATGGCTACACCTTC. It encodes CASSEALWDRAFSDYGYTF. V usage is TRBV6-1 and J usage is TRBJ1-2, with 9 bases matching TRBD1. There are 19 residues in the CDR3. Germline assignment: CDR1 MNHNS and CDR2 SASEGT. Trimming took 0 bases from V and 3 from J; bases not matched to a gene: 14.

This clone was observed a handful of times. This chain connects TRBV28 to TRBJ2-7; 9 positions match TRBD1. V lost 2 bases, J lost 0 bases, and 11 bases stayed unmatched. The length of the CDR3 is 18 residues. The V gene's germline CDR1 is MDHEN and CDR2 SYDVKM. The CDR3 protein is CASSLDRDRVLGSYEQYF. The CDR3 nucleotides read TGTGCCAGCAGTTTAGATCGGGACAGGGTTCTCGGCTCCTACGAGCAGTACTTC.

This chain joins TRBV6-1 and TRBJ1-4, with 7 bases that match TRBD1. Germline assignment: CDR1 MNHNS and CDR2 SASEGT. The CDR3 consists of 15 residues. Trimming at V came to 8 bases and at J to 7 bases, leaving 13 bases not matched to a gene. CDR3 bases: TGTGCCAGCGGGAGAGAACAGGGGAATGGTGAAAAACTGTTTTTT. This codes for CASGREQGNGEKLFF.

The chain recombines TRBV30 with TRBJ1-4, with 7 nucleotides matching TRBD1. The CDR3 totals 13 residues. V lost 0 bases and J lost 7; bases outside the gene matches: 2. Germline V lookup: CDR1 GTSNPN, CDR2 SVGIG (reference sequence). The CDR3 DNA follows: TGTGCCTGGAGTGTACAGGGGTCTGAAAAACTGTTTTTT. Amino acids: CAWSVQGSEKLFF.

This chain uses TRBV15 with TRBJ2-5, with D uncertain. Germline V CDR1 and CDR2: LNHNV, YYDKDF (reference sequence). Trimming left V 8 bases short and J 2 bases short, with 12 bases between. CDR3 size: 13 residues. The CDR3 loop is CATRSSVQETQYF. The CDR3 DNA follows: TGTGCCACCCGTTCAAGCGTACAAGAGACCCAGTACTTC.

This clone was picked up one time. This chain joins TRBV7-8 and TRBJ1-4; 7 bases match TRBD1. The CDR3 has 16 amino acids. V lost 7 bases to trimming and J lost 7 bases; unmatched junction nucleotides: 15. Germline V gene data show CDR1 as SGHVS and CDR2 as FQNEAQ. The chain's CDR3 is CASTAPRQGGGEKLFF. The CDR3 bases are TGTGCCAGCACCGCCCCGCGACAGGGCGGAGGTGAAAAACTGTTTTTT.

The J gene is TRBJ2-1, the V gene TRBV13; D remains unclear. The germline V gene encodes CDR1 PRHDT and CDR2 FYEKMQ (reference sequence). V was cut by 5 bases and J by 0 bases, with 8 bases left in between. The CDR3 runs 14 residues. DNA of the CDR3: TGTGCCAGCAGCCTACGGGTCTCCTACAATGAGCAGTTCTTC. It yields the protein CASSLRVSYNEQFF.

The rearrangement joins TRBV19 to TRBJ2-3; 9 bases align to TRBD2. This CDR3 is 15 amino acids long. Trimming at V came to 7 bases and at J to 0 bases, leaving 5 bases not matched to a gene. Germline V gives CDR1 LNHDA, CDR2 SQIVND (reference sequence). CDR3 protein: CASTLAGQSTDTQYF. The CDR3 bases are TGTGCCAGTACACTAGCGGGTCAAAGCACAGATACGCAGTATTTT.

A few counts support this clone. This chain uses TRBV27 with TRBJ1-2; no firm D call. The ends were cut back, 11 bases at V and 1 base at J, with 8 bases in the middle. Germline V lookup: CDR1 MNHEY, CDR2 SMNVEV (reference sequence). The CDR3 consists of 11 residues. The CDR3 region has the DNA TGTGCCTCACGGAGTAACTATGGCTACACCTTC. It specifies CASRSNYGYTF.

This clone was detected a few times. The chain has TRBV5-4 and TRBJ2-5; D not resolved. The CDR3 has 13 amino acids. Germline V gene data show CDR1 as SGHNT and CDR2 as YYREEE (reference sequence). The ends were cut back, 0 bases at V and 5 bases at J, with 8 bases in the middle. CDR3 nucleotides: TGTGCCAGCAGCTTGGTCGAGGAGGAGACCCAGTACTTC. Translating it yields CASSLVEEETQYF.

The chain recombines TRBV6-1 with TRBJ1-2, with 9 positions matching TRBD1. Germline V gives CDR1 MNHNS, CDR2 SASEGT. This CDR3 has 15 amino acids. V was clipped by 7 bases and J by 4 bases; unmatched bases: 10. The CDR3: CASILLGTGTYGYTF. The CDR3 DNA sequence: TGTGCCAGCATTCTCCTTGGGACAGGGACCTATGGCTACACCTTC.

The chain uses TRBV4-1 and TRBJ2-7; 9 bases align to TRBD2. The CDR3 sequence is 14 residues long. V lost 2 bases, J lost 4 bases, and 3 bases stayed unmatched. Looked up from germline, CDR1 is MGHRA and CDR2 is YSYEKL. DNA for the CDR3: TGCGCCAGCAGCCAACCGGGACTAGCTTACGAGCAGTACTTC. It translates to CASSQPGLAYEQYF.

The rearrangement links TRBV5-1 to TRBJ2-7; 10 bases are a match to TRBD2. Germline CDR1 and CDR2: SGHRS and YFSETQ. The CDR3 runs to 14 residues. J gave up 5 bases and V 0 bases, and 2 bases lay outside the gene matches. CDR3 in DNA: TGCGCCAGCAGCTTGGGTCTAGCGGGAGACGAGCAGTACTTC. Its protein product is CASSLGLAGDEQYF.

The chain recombines TRBV6-1 with TRBJ1-5; the D gene is possibly TRBD1 (6 bases). CDR3 length: 15 amino acids. Germline V gene lookup returns CDR1 MNHNS and CDR2 SASEGT. The ends were cut back, 8 bases at V and 3 bases at J, with 17 bases in the middle. CDR3 DNA sequence: TGTGCCAGCGGGCAGGACAGAGGCCTCAATCAGCCCCAGCATTTT. Its translation: CASGQDRGLNQPQHF.

This clone was counted a single time. The J gene is TRBJ2-5, the V gene TRBV25-1; the D gene is possibly TRBD1 (6 bases). Trimming removed 2 bases from V and 5 bases from J, with 9 bases in between. The CDR3 consists of 13 residues. From germline, CDR1 is MGHDK and CDR2 SYGVNS. For the CDR3, the DNA is TGTGCCAGCAGTGAACAGGGGCTCGAGACCCAGTACTTC. Encoded protein: CASSEQGLETQYF.